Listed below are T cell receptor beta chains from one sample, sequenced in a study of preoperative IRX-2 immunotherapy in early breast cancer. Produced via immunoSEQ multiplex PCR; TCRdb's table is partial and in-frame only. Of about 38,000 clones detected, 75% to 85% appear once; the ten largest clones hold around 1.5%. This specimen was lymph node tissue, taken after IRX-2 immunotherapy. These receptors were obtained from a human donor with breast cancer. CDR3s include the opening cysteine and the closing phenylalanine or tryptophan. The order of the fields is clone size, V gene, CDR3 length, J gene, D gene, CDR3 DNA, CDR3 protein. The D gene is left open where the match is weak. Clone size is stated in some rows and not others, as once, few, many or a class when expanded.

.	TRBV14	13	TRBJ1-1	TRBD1	TGTGCCAGCAGGGAGGACAGGGCAGGTGAAGCTTTCTTT	CASREDRAGEAFF
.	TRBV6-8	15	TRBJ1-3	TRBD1	TGTGCCAGCAGACCCAGGGGGCGAAGCGGAAACACCATATATTTT	CASRPRGRSGNTIYF
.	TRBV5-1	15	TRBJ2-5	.	TGCGCCAGCAGCTTGGCCGTCGGGCACCAAGAGACCCAGTACTTC	CASSLAVGHQETQYF
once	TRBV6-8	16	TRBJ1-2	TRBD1	TGTGCCAGCAGTTATCTTGACAGGGGGCGCTTGGATGGCTACACCTTC	CASSYLDRGRLDGYTF
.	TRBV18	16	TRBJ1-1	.	TGTGCCAGCTCACCGCAAACGGGAGTCTTGAACACTGAAGCTTTCTTT	CASSPQTGVLNTEAFF
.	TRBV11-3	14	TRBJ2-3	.	TGTGCCAGCAGCCGATCCGGTCCGGCAGATACGCAGTATTTT	CASSRSGPADTQYF
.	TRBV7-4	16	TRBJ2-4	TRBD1	TGTGCCAGCAGCTATCTAGGGGGCTTTGCCAAAAACATTCAGTACTTC	CASSYLGGFAKNIQYF
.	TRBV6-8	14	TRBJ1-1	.	TGTGCCAGCAGGGGGAAAGGGGCCAACACTGAAGCTTTCTTT	CASRGKGANTEAFF
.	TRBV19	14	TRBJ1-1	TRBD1	TGTGCCAGTAGTATTGGGACAGGGGGAACTGAAGCTTTCTTT	CASSIGTGGTEAFF
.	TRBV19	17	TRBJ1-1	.	TGTGCCAGTAGTATCCTCCCGATTGAGGGTCTTTACACTGAAGCTTTCTTT	CASSILPIEGLYTEAFF
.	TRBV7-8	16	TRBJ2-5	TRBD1	TGTGCCAGCAGCTTAGGGTCTGACAGGGAACAAGAGACCCAGTACTTC	CASSLGSDREQETQYF
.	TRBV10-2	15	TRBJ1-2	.	TGCGCCAGCAGTGAGTCAGGGGAAGGGTACTATGGCTACACCTTC	CASSESGEGYYGYTF
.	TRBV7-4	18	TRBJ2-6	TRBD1	TGTGCCAGCAGCGTTCCGGGACAGAGATCCTCTGGGGCCAACGTCCTGACTTTC	CASSVPGQRSSGANVLTF
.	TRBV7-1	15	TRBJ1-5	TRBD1	TGTGCCAGCAGCTTAGACCCTGGGACAGCAAAGCCCCAGCATTTT	CASSLDPGTAKPQHF
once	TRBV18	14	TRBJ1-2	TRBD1	TGTGCCAGCTCACCCGTCGAGAGGGGGCGAGGCTACACCTTC	CASSPVERGRGYTF
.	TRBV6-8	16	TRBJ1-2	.	TGTGCCAGCAGCCTTTACTTCAGCCAAAATAACTATGGCTACACCTTC	CASSLYFSQNNYGYTF
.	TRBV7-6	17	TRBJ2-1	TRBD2	TGTGCCAGCAGCTTAGATTGGACTAGCGGGGGGCTCAATGAGCAGTTCTTC	CASSLDWTSGGLNEQFF
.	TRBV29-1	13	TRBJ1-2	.	TGCAGCGTTGGGACAACCTATAACTATGGCTACACCTTC	CSVGTTYNYGYTF
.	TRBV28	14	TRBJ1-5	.	TGTGCCAGCAGTCCAAGGGGGAGTAATCAGCCCCAGCATTTT	CASSPRGSNQPQHF
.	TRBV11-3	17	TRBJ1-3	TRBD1	TGTGCCAGCAGCCCGAGGACAGGGGCTAACTCTGGAAACACCATATATTTT	CASSPRTGANSGNTIYF
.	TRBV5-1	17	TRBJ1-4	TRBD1	TGCGCCAGCAGACCTACAGGGGGAGGCCTATATGGTGAAAAACTGTTTTTT	CASRPTGGGLYGEKLFF
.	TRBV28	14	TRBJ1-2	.	TGTGCCAGCAGTTTAGCAGGGAGGGTCTATGGCTACACCTTC	CASSLAGRVYGYTF